The entry below describes one TCR beta chain. The data stem from a study of blood T cells in healthy people across ages. Together with a sample-barcoded 5' primer, a J-beta primer mix was included in a second PCR lasting about 6 to 11 cycles. TCRdb reprocessed the 5' RACE reads via MiXCR and lists one record per CDR3 protein. The sample contains about a million distinct CDR3 sequences, 45% to 60% of which appear only once. Individuals who donated were healthy Caucasians from Russia aged roughly 6 to 95. Every sample yielded at least 6.5 million isolated PBMCs. This TCR derives from a woman in her sixties in good health. The sequencing sample was made of blood.

The CDR3 DNA sequence: TGTGCCAGCATGCGGGAGGGCCTCTTTCTGGGCACAGATACGCAGTATTTT. The encoded protein is CASMREGLFLGTDTQYF. The V call is TRBV27, the J call TRBJ2-3, with TRBD2 matching over 9 bases. The CDR3 is 17 amino acids. V shed 7 bases, J shed 1 base, and the junction held 12 bases outside the gene matches. Germline CDR1 and CDR2: MNHEY and SMNVEV (reference sequence).